This T cell receptor (beta chain) came from a study of CD8 T cells in Susac syndrome. Random hexamers served to reverse transcribe roughly 0.45 to 1 ug RNA. TCRdb reanalysed the immunoSEQ multiplex PCR reads using MiXCR and keeps one entry per CDR3 protein. Of 180,000 or so distinct CDR3 sequences in the sample, 90% to 95% are singletons; the top ten hold just under 0.095%. Trimming removed 3 bases from V and 3 bases from J, with 8 bases in between. The CDR3 runs 13 residues. The TCR sequence derives from a human donor with multiple sclerosis. Sequencing input: CD4+ T cells from PBMCs. The chain recombines TRBV12-3 or TRBV12-4 with TRBJ1-2; D might be TRBD1 (5 bases). The CDR3 reads CASSFSGYYGYTF. The CDR3 DNA is TGTGCCAGCAGTTTCTCAGGGTACTATGGCTACACCTTC.